A selection of T cell receptor beta chains follows, all from one sample in a study of blood T cell repertoires in COVID-19. Measured with immunoSEQ multiplex PCR; TCRdb has only the in-frame clones, and not every one. This table holds approximately 290,000 clones, 80% to 90% found once. What was sequenced was PBMCs or T cells enriched from blood (not recorded which). The receptors were sampled from a woman between 25 and 40 years old who had recovered from COVID-19. Each CDR3 is given with its conserved first and last residue.

j_call v_call cdr3_aa
TRBJ2-1 TRBV5-8 CASNRLAGGIPQSYNEQFF
TRBJ1-5 TRBV28 CASSVQGGSNQPQHF
TRBJ2-3 TRBV30 CAWSLLAIHTDTQYF
TRBJ2-2 TRBV20-1 CSATTGRELFF
TRBJ2-7 TRBV7-2 CASSFSAGIDEQYF
TRBJ2-7 TRBV7-9 CASPQGYEQYF
TRBJ1-1 TRBV14 CASSQGGTEAFF
TRBJ1-5 TRBV28 CASSPRLRDSNQPQHF
TRBJ2-3 TRBV9 CASSVFGTSSDTQYF
TRBJ1-5 TRBV2 CASNLLDQPQHF
TRBJ1-2 TRBV4-1 CASSSGPAIDRSYGYTF
TRBJ2-7 TRBV7-2 CASSLASSPGAYEQYF
TRBJ1-1 TRBV19 CASSPGGSSTLEAFF
TRBJ2-7 TRBV28 CASSLTEVASYEQYF
TRBJ2-2 TRBV30 CAWSAKGPTGELFF
TRBJ1-2 TRBV28 CASSLIRESYGYTF
TRBJ1-4 TRBV28 CASSLRLLLNEKLFF
TRBJ1-1 TRBV4-1 CASSQGVGARRGITEAFF
TRBJ2-1 TRBV4-1 CASSQVDRALYNEQFF
TRBJ2-1 TRBV7-3 CASSLRAGGSYNEQFF
TRBJ2-3 TRBV5-1 CASSSGGRGSTDTQYF
TRBJ1-5 TRBV11-2 CASSLGGGQDINQPQHF
TRBJ1-1 TRBV5-8 CARGGSTEAFF